Shown below are 17 T cell receptor beta chains from a single sample sequenced in a study of identical twins. TCRdb recomputed calls from the 5' RACE reads with MiXCR, one row per CDR3 protein. The sample carries some 96,000 distinct CDR3 sequences, 5.9% recorded once. Sample: memory T cells sorted from blood. The receptor set was obtained from a woman in her fifties or sixties in good health.

This clonotype occurred many times. The chain joins TRBV19 to TRBJ1-5; tentative D call: TRBD1 (5 bases). Per the germline V gene, CDR1 is LNHDA and CDR2 is SQIVND (reference sequence). Trimming took off 5 bases at V and 7 bases at J, with 18 bases between the two ends. The CDR3 covers 15 residues. This CDR3 is CASSAPGSWGQPQHF. For the CDR3, the DNA is TGTGCCAGTAGTGCCCCAGGGAGTTGGGGCCAGCCCCAGCATTTT. Variable domain in full (rest from reference TRBV19 and TRBJ1-5): DGGITQSPKYLFRKEGQNVTLSCEQNLNHDAMYWYRQDPGQGLRLIYYSQIVNDFQKGDIAEGYSVSREKKESFPLTVTSAQKNPTAFYLCASSAPGSWGQPQHFGDGTRLSIL.

About this clonotype itself: One junction end disagrees with the germline gene, perhaps due to a read error. The chain joins TRBV7-9 to TRBJ2-3; 12 bases are a match to TRBD2. The CDR3 runs to 16 residues. Germline assignment: CDR1 SEHNR and CDR2 FQNEAQ (reference sequence). The DNA for the CDR3 is TGTGCCAGCAGCTTAGCGGTACTAGCGGGAGGAGATGCGCAGTATTTT. It yields the protein CASSLAVLAGGDAQYF.

This clonotype was seen many times. The chain employs TRBV7-9 and TRBJ2-1; D ambiguous. Germline CDR1 reads SEHNR; CDR2 reads FQNEAQ (reference sequence). The CDR3 loop spans 12 amino acids. The germline V and J ends were trimmed by 4 bases and 7 bases, with 8 bases remaining between them. The CDR3 DNA is TGTGCCAGCAGCTCTCCCAGGAATGAGCAGTTCTTC. This codes for CASSSPRNEQFF.

This clonotype has at least ten counts. J is TRBJ2-5 and V is TRBV5-6; tentatively, D is TRBD2 (6 bases). V shed 1 base and J shed 2 bases, with 9 bases lying between them. CDR3 length equals 14 residues. The germline V gene encodes CDR1 SGHDT and CDR2 YYEEEE. The CDR3 is CASSLYGTQETQYF. The DNA of the CDR3 is TGTGCCAGCAGCTTGTATGGGACTCAAGAGACCCAGTACTTC.

At least ten counts were recorded for this clonotype. This rearrangement joins TRBV6-2 or TRBV6-3 to TRBJ2-3, with 7 positions matching TRBD2. CDR1 is MNHEY, CDR2 SVGEGT, per germline. This CDR3 has 15 amino acids. Unmatched junction bases numbered 11, after V lost 7 bases and J lost 4 bases. CDR3 sequence: CASTPGAGEADTQYF. Written as DNA, the CDR3 is TGTGCCAGCACCCCCGGGGCGGGAGAAGCAGATACGCAGTATTTT.

Many counts were recorded for this clonotype. The chain couples TRBV15 to TRBJ2-6; TRBD1 might be the D (5 bases). Between the trimmed V and J ends, which lost 5 bases and 4 bases, there was a span of 18 bases. Germline loops: CDR1 LNHNV, CDR2 YYDKDF (reference sequence). The CDR3 has 17 residues. The CDR3 nucleotides are TGTGCCACCAGCCATTGGGAACAGGCTTTCGGGGCCAACGTCCTGACTTTC. Its protein is CATSHWEQAFGANVLTF.

This clonotype was counted ten times or more. The rearrangement joins TRBV7-2 to TRBJ2-3, with 7 bases fitting TRBD2. V gave up 9 bases and J gave up 2 bases; unmatched junction bases: 11. The CDR3 totals 15 residues. The germline CDR1 and CDR2 sequences are SGHTA and FQGNSA. CDR3 DNA: TGTGCCAGAAACCTGGGGGGGAAACTCACAGATACGCAGTATTTT. Translation: CARNLGGKLTDTQYF.

This clonotype was recorded many times. The chain combines TRBV6-6 with TRBJ2-3, with TRBD2 matching over 7 bases. Per the germline V gene, CDR1 is MNHNY and CDR2 is SVGAGI (reference sequence). The CDR3 extends over 13 amino acids. The junction had 4 bases not matched to a gene; V was cut back by 6 bases and J by 4 bases. The chain's CDR3 is CASRREFADTQYF. DNA for the CDR3: TGTGCCAGCAGGCGGGAGTTCGCAGATACGCAGTATTTT.

This clonotype came up many times. The chain links TRBV19 to TRBJ1-2, with D perhaps TRBD1 (6 bases). The CDR3 sequence is 13 residues long. Trimming took 7 bases from V and 4 from J, leaving 13 bases between them. The germline V gene encodes CDR1 LNHDA and CDR2 SQIVND (reference sequence). CDR3 sequence (DNA): TGTGCCAGTAAAAGTGGACAGATCTATGGCTACACCTTC. Translation gives CASKSGQIYGYTF.

In the case of this clonotype: The junction and the germline gene differ at one end; a read error may be behind it. This chain connects TRBV20-1 to TRBJ1-4; 10 nucleotides align to TRBD1. Per the germline V gene, CDR1 is DFQATT and CDR2 is SNEGSKA (reference sequence). There are 14 residues in the CDR3. This chain's CDR3 is CSAREDRGNEKPFF. In DNA form, the CDR3 reads TGCAGTGCTAGAGAGGACAGGGGGAATGAAAAACCGTTTTTT.

This clonotype was seen more than once but under ten times. The rearrangement links TRBV27 to TRBJ2-1; no clear D. This CDR3 region has 16 residues. Trimming stripped 6 bases from V and 2 bases from J, with 17 bases between. Germline V gene sequence: CDR1 MNHEY, CDR2 SMNVEV (reference sequence). In nucleotides, the CDR3 is TGTGCCAGCAGCCACCCGGGTAACAGTCCCTACAATGAGCAGTTCTTC. It specifies CASSHPGNSPYNEQFF.

Here the CDR3 reads CSARDPHNEQFF. DNA for the CDR3: TGCAGTGCTAGAGACCCTCACAATGAGCAGTTCTTC. The V gene is TRBV20-1, the J gene TRBJ2-1; the D is unclear. V shed 0 bases and J shed 5 bases, with 5 bases lying between them. CDR3 length: 12 amino acids. Germline V CDR1 and CDR2: DFQATT, SNEGSKA (reference sequence).

This clonotype occurred a few times. The chain uses TRBV6-5 and TRBJ1-5; 9 nucleotides line up with TRBD1. V lost 6 bases to trimming and J lost 2 bases; unmatched junction nucleotides: 5. CDR1 MNHEY and CDR2 SVGAGI come from the germline V gene. The CDR3 totals 15 residues. DNA of the CDR3: TGTGCCAGCAGCCGCACAGGGGGCGGCAATCAGCCCCAGCATTTT. Translation: CASSRTGGGNQPQHF.

This clonotype has ten or more counts. V usage is TRBV19 and J usage is TRBJ2-3; possibly TRBD2 for D (6 bases). Germline values: CDR1 LNHDA, CDR2 SQIVND (reference sequence). Trimming left V 4 bases short and J 6 bases short, with 11 bases between. This CDR3 spans 13 amino acids. CDR3 bases: TGTGCCAGTAGTACGGGAGAGAAGGATACGCAGTATTTT. This translates into CASSTGEKDTQYF.

This clonotype was seen many times. The chain recombines TRBV7-6 with TRBJ1-1, with 7 bases matching TRBD1. The junction had 6 bases not matched to a gene; V was cut back by 1 base and J by 4 bases. The germline V gene encodes CDR1 SGHVS and CDR2 FNYEAQ. CDR3 length: 15 residues. DNA of the CDR3: TGTGCCAGCAGCTTAGTGACAGGGCAGGGCACTGAAGCTTTCTTT. The encoded protein is CASSLVTGQGTEAFF.

This clonotype showed up many times. The chain uses TRBV11-2 and TRBJ2-2; D might be TRBD2 (6 bases). Germline V gene lookup returns CDR1 SGHAT and CDR2 FQNNGV. Trimming shortened V by 2 bases and J by 0 bases, and 10 bases separated the two germline ends. This CDR3 region has 16 residues. The CDR3 sequence is CASSLSGVTNTGELFF. The CDR3 DNA reads TGTGCCAGCAGCTTATCGGGGGTAACGAACACCGGGGAGCTGTTTTTT.

This clonotype showed up many times. The J gene is TRBJ2-1, the V gene TRBV28; TRBD2 agrees at 10 bases. CDR1 and CDR2 from the germline V gene are MDHEN and SYDVKM. CDR3 size: 14 residues. The junction had 7 bases not matched to a gene; V was cut back by 7 bases and J by 7 bases. The CDR3 DNA sequence: TGTGCCAGCATTGTAGCGGGAGGAGGAAATGAGCAGTTCTTC. Translating gives CASIVAGGGNEQFF.